A single sample is the source of the 31 T cell receptor beta chains below, sequenced in a study of T-cell reconstitution after alpha-beta-depleted transplantation in children. Using unique molecular identifiers, the investigators prepared the TCRbeta library. TCRdb re-called the PCR reads through MiXCR, storing one row per CDR3 protein. The table lists around 450,000 distinct CDR3 sequences, around two fifths of them singletons, with 25% to 30% in the top ten. This specimen consisted of PBMCs, obtained before TCRalphabeta/CD19-depleted stem cell transplant. The receptors come from a girl aged 2 to 9 with aplastic anemia, due to receive a stem cell transplant.

The V call is TRBV19, the J call TRBJ1-5; tentative D call: TRBD1 (6 bases). There are 14 residues in the CDR3. Germline V CDR1 and CDR2: LNHDA, SQIVND (reference sequence). V dropped 5 bases and J dropped 1 base, with 9 bases sitting between them. The CDR3 DNA reads TGTGCCAGTAGTGTTACAGGGAGCAATCAGCCCCAGCATTTT. Encoded protein: CASSVTGSNQPQHF. Variable domain in full (rest from reference TRBV19 and TRBJ1-5): DGGITQSPKYLFRKEGQNVTLSCEQNLNHDAMYWYRQDPGQGLRLIYYSQIVNDFQKGDIAEGYSVSREKKESFPLTVTSAQKNPTAFYLCASSVTGSNQPQHFGDGTRLSIL.

The chain is built from TRBV12-3 or TRBV12-4 and TRBJ2-2, with 7 bases identical to TRBD1. The CDR3 extends over 14 amino acids. J gave up 3 bases and V 5 bases, and 3 bases lay outside the gene matches. CDR3 in amino acids: CASSPGQDTGELFF. The CDR3, as DNA: TGTGCCAGCAGTCCCGGACAGGACACCGGGGAGCTGTTTTTT.

This clonotype was recorded once. The chain carries TRBV15 and TRBJ2-7; 10 bases are shared with TRBD1. The CDR3 loop spans 16 amino acids. The V gene end was trimmed by 3 bases and the J gene end by 2 bases; junction bases not matched to a gene: 7. CDR1 is LNHNV, CDR2 YYDKDF, per germline (reference sequence). CDR3 region: CATSSVLGQGTYEQYF. The CDR3 DNA reads as TGTGCCACCAGCAGCGTACTGGGACAGGGGACCTACGAGCAGTACTTC. Using reference TRBV15 and TRBJ2-7 for the parts outside the CDR3, the full variable domain is DAMVIQNPRYQVTQFGKPVTLSCSQTLNHNVMYWYQQKSSQAPKLLFHYYDKDFNNEADTPDNFQSRRPNTSFCFLDIRSPGLGDTAMYLCATSSVLGQGTYEQYFGPGTRLTVT.

This chain links TRBV7-3 with TRBJ2-1; 10 bases are a match to TRBD1. This CDR3 region has 16 residues. The ends lost 4 bases at V and 6 bases at J; junction bases unmatched: 9. Germline CDR1 is SGHTA and CDR2 is FQGTGA. In DNA form, the CDR3 reads TGTGCCAGCAGCTCGGAACCCGGGACAGGGGCCAATGAGCAGTTCTTC. Amino acid sequence: CASSSEPGTGANEQFF.

This clonotype turned up a few times. The chain joins TRBV5-1 to TRBJ1-1, with 8 positions matching TRBD1. Germline trimming cut 2 bases from V and 0 bases from J; bases unmatched to any gene: 3. The CDR3 is 15 residues long. Germline V lookup: CDR1 SGHRS, CDR2 YFSETQ. The CDR3 nucleotides read TGCGCCAGCAGCTTACAGGGGGGGTTGAACACTGAAGCTTTCTTT. This translates into CASSLQGGLNTEAFF.

This clonotype has at least ten counts. Here the CDR3 reads CSARSGGRNNEQFF. The CDR3 bases are TGCAGTGCCAGGTCCGGAGGGCGAAACAATGAGCAGTTCTTC. The chain has TRBV20-1 and TRBJ2-1, with D possibly matching TRBD2 (6 bases). V was trimmed by 6 bases and J by 5 bases, leaving 17 bases between them. The CDR3 sequence is 14 residues long. In germline, CDR1 is DFQATT, CDR2 SNEGSKA (reference sequence).

This sequence joins TRBV20-1 and TRBJ2-1, with 7 bases lining up with TRBD2. Germline V lookup: CDR1 DFQATT, CDR2 SNEGSKA (reference sequence). V shed 4 bases, J shed 2 bases, and the junction held 14 bases outside the gene matches. The CDR3 totals 17 residues. In DNA, the CDR3 is TGCAGTGCTACCGACATTGAGGCTAGCGGAACCTACAATGAGCAGTTCTTC. It translates to CSATDIEASGTYNEQFF.

The chain combines TRBV28 with TRBJ2-7; D is uncertain. The CDR3 extends over 12 amino acids. The germline V gene has CDR1 MDHEN and CDR2 SYDVKM. V gave up 7 bases and J gave up 2 bases, with 9 bases separating them. For the CDR3, the DNA is TGTGCCAGCAACGTAAGGACCTACGAGCAGTACTTC. Protein sequence: CASNVRTYEQYF.

This clonotype was counted at least ten times. The chain links TRBV5-1 to TRBJ2-1; TRBD2 aligns across 10 bases. CDR1 is SGHRS, CDR2 YFSETQ, per germline. CDR3 length: 17 amino acids. Trimming took 3 bases from V and 9 from J; bases not matched to a gene: 15. The CDR3 sequence is CASSYVVTSGAAGEQFF. For the CDR3, the DNA is TGCGCCAGCAGCTACGTCGTAACTAGCGGGGCCGCGGGTGAGCAGTTCTTC.

The chain recombines TRBV29-1 with TRBJ2-1; a possible D gene is TRBD2 (5 bases). V lost 6 bases, J lost 7 bases, and 13 bases lay in between. CDR3 size: 12 residues. Per the germline V gene, CDR1 is SQVTM and CDR2 is ANQGSEA. CDR3 in amino acids: CSVDQGRNEQFF. CDR3 nucleotides: TGCAGCGTAGATCAAGGGAGAAATGAGCAGTTCTTC.

A few counts support this clonotype. The chain has TRBV6-1 and TRBJ2-5; possibly TRBD1 for D (6 bases). This CDR3 has 15 amino acids. Germline values: CDR1 MNHNS, CDR2 SASEGT. V shed 6 bases and J shed 6 bases, with 20 bases lying between them. In DNA form, the CDR3 reads TGTGCCAGCAGCCCCGGGGCCAGGGGCCGGAAGACCCAGTACTTC. The encoded protein is CASSPGARGRKTQYF.

This clonotype was detected only a few times. J is TRBJ2-5 and V is TRBV5-5; 7 bases line up with TRBD2. Germline V gene sequence: CDR1 SGHKS, CDR2 YYEKEE (reference sequence). Trimming took 6 bases from V and 2 from J; bases not matched to a gene: 10. This CDR3 has 15 residues. The CDR3 region is CASTDRAGTQETQYF. CDR3 DNA sequence: TGTGCCAGCACCGACCGAGCGGGAACGCAAGAGACCCAGTACTTC.

The chain uses TRBV28 and TRBJ2-5; D assignment may be TRBD1 or TRBD2 (5 bases each). This CDR3 region has 15 residues. Germline V gives CDR1 MDHEN, CDR2 SYDVKM. V gave up 3 bases and J gave up 4 bases, with 15 bases separating them. CDR3 DNA sequence: TGTGCCAGCAGTTTCGGTCCTCGGGGCCGAGAGACCCAGTACTTC. Protein product: CASSFGPRGRETQYF. Drawing the rest from reference TRBV28 and TRBJ2-5, the complete variable domain is DVKVTQSSRYLVKRTGEKVFLECVQDMDHENMFWYRQDPGLGLRLIYFSYDVKMKEKGDIPEGYSVSREKKERFSLILESASTNQTSMYLCASSFGPRGRETQYFGPGTRLLVL.

A few counts support this clonotype. The chain recombines TRBV5-1 with TRBJ1-2; possible D gene TRBD1, 5 bases. Germline CDR1 and CDR2: SGHRS and YFSETQ. Trimming took 4 bases from V and 0 from J, leaving 16 bases between them. The CDR3 covers 16 residues. In DNA, the CDR3 is TGCGCCAGCAGCCTCCCACGTGGACATGCTAACTATGGCTACACCTTC. It specifies CASSLPRGHANYGYTF.

At least ten counts were recorded for this clonotype. The chain recombines TRBV15 with TRBJ2-1; 9 nucleotides align to TRBD2. From germline, CDR1 is LNHNV and CDR2 YYDKDF (reference sequence). The CDR3 has 15 amino acids. V lost 3 bases, J lost 9 bases, and 9 bases stayed unmatched. Written as DNA, the CDR3 is TGTGCCACCAGCAGGGGTAGCGGGAGTCAAGCTGAGCAGTTCTTC. This encodes CATSRGSGSQAEQFF.

This rearrangement joins TRBV7-8 to TRBJ2-7; 7 positions agree with TRBD2. The trim removed 4 bases at V and 3 bases at J, leaving 6 bases unmatched. Germline V gives CDR1 SGHVS, CDR2 FQNEAQ. This CDR3 is built from 14 residues. CDR3 sequence: CASSYGGRVYEQYF. In DNA form, the CDR3 reads TGTGCCAGCAGCTACGGGGGGAGGGTCTACGAGCAGTACTTC.

V is TRBV5-5 and J is TRBJ2-7; D unclear. The germline V and J ends were trimmed by 7 bases and 2 bases, with 10 bases remaining between them. The CDR3 totals 12 residues. Germline V gene data show CDR1 as SGHKS and CDR2 as YYEKEE (reference sequence). The CDR3 region has the DNA TGTGCCAGCGGGGTTTCCACCTACGAGCAGTACTTC. Its translation: CASGVSTYEQYF.

The chain couples TRBV20-1 to TRBJ2-2; no firm D call. CDR3 length: 16 amino acids. The V gene's germline CDR1 is DFQATT and CDR2 SNEGSKA (reference sequence). V was shortened by 1 base and J by 0 bases, with 12 bases between the two germline ends. The CDR3 DNA sequence: TGCAGTGCTAGAGCCGGTGACACCGCGAACACCGGGGAGCTGTTTTTT. It encodes CSARAGDTANTGELFF.

The CDR3: CASSLWDRGGMGQPQHF. The CDR3 DNA follows: TGTGCCAGCAGTTTATGGGATCGGGGGGGAATGGGGCAGCCCCAGCATTTT. This chain links TRBV28 with TRBJ1-5; D is perhaps TRBD1 (5 bases). The germline V and J ends were trimmed by 0 bases and 7 bases, with 19 bases remaining between them. Looked up from germline, CDR1 is MDHEN and CDR2 is SYDVKM. The CDR3 sequence is 17 residues long.

The chain recombines TRBV20-1 with TRBJ2-7; the match to TRBD2 covers 11 bases. Germline values: CDR1 DFQATT, CDR2 SNEGSKA (reference sequence). Germline trimming cut 3 bases from V and 4 bases from J; bases unmatched to any gene: 8. This CDR3 has 15 amino acids. DNA for the CDR3: TGCAGTGCTAGCATGGTAGCGGGGGGGGCGTACGAGCAGTACTTC. This translates into CSASMVAGGAYEQYF.

V usage is TRBV7-2 and J usage is TRBJ2-7, with D possibly being TRBD2 (6 bases). Per the germline V gene, CDR1 is SGHTA and CDR2 is FQGNSA. CDR3 length: 15 amino acids. V lost 5 bases to trimming and J lost 0 bases, with 14 bases between them. DNA for the CDR3: TGTGCCAGCAGCCCGTATAGCGGAGCCTCCTACGAGCAGTACTTC. Its translation is CASSPYSGASYEQYF.

This chain joins TRBV12-3 or TRBV12-4 and TRBJ1-3; perhaps TRBD1 as D (6 bases). The CDR3 has 13 amino acids. Trimming removed 5 bases from V and 4 bases from J, with 9 bases in between. DNA for the CDR3: TGTGCCAGCAGTGACAGGCTAGGAAACACCATATATTTT. Protein product: CASSDRLGNTIYF.

In its sample, this clonotype was seen a few times. This may stem from a read error, because a much larger clone lies one nucleotide away. This chain links TRBV7-9 with TRBJ1-1; TRBD1 might be the D (5 bases). The CDR3 has 13 amino acids. V lost 2 bases and J lost 3, with 7 bases in between. CDR1 is SEHNR, CDR2 FQNEAQ, per germline (reference sequence). CDR3 amino acids: CASSLIRDTEAFF. DNA for the CDR3: TGTGCCAGCAGCTTAATCAGGGACACTGAAGCTTTCTTT.

V is TRBV12-3 or TRBV12-4 and J is TRBJ1-4, with no clear D. V was trimmed by 6 bases and J by 7 bases, leaving 3 bases between them. The CDR3 has 10 amino acids. The CDR3 bases are TGTGCCAGCAGGGGTGAAAAACTGTTTTTT. As protein: CASRGEKLFF.

This clonotype was seen a handful of times. This chain joins TRBV7-3 and TRBJ2-3, with D tentatively TRBD1 or TRBD2 (6 bases each). V lost 5 bases to trimming and J lost 5 bases, with 17 bases between them. Germline values: CDR1 SGHTA, CDR2 FQGTGA. This CDR3 region has 15 residues. CDR3 sequence (DNA): TGTGCCAGCAGCCCCTTGGGGGGCTCGGGAGATACGCAGTATTTT. This encodes CASSPLGGSGDTQYF.

Note on this clonotype: The CDR3 ends on some other residue instead of the conserved phenylalanine or tryptophan, so this is likely a read error. This rearrangement joins TRBV12-3 or TRBV12-4 to TRBJ2-4, with 10 nucleotides matching TRBD1. V gave up 5 bases and J gave up 0 bases; unmatched junction bases: 13. This CDR3 contains 19 residues. CDR3 nucleotides: TGTGCCAGCAGTCCCGGGGACAGGGGACAACCGATAGCCAAAAACATTCAGTACTTA. Amino acid sequence: CASSPGDRGQPIAKNIQYL.

This clonotype has more than one count but fewer than ten. Here the CDR3 DNA reads TGTGCCAGCAGTTACAGGGGGCCTCCCTCCTACGAGCAGTACTTC. Translating gives CASSYRGPPSYEQYF. The V gene is TRBV6-5, the J gene TRBJ2-7, with 7 bases lining up with TRBD1. The germline CDR1 and CDR2 sequences are MNHEY and SVGAGI. With V trimmed by 2 bases and J by 0 bases, 4 bases remained unmatched. The CDR3 is made up of 15 amino acids.

The chain couples TRBV7-9 to TRBJ2-3; 13 nucleotides match TRBD2. This CDR3 contains 16 residues. Germline-derived CDR1 and CDR2 are SEHNR and FQNEAQ (reference sequence). J was trimmed by 3 bases and V by 3 bases; bases with no gene match: 3. CDR3 sequence (DNA): TGTGCCAGCAGCTTGGGACTAGCGGGGACAACAGATACGCAGTATTTT. Its translation is CASSLGLAGTTDTQYF.

This clonotype was seen more than once but under ten times. This chain connects TRBV4-2 to TRBJ2-5; 7 bases map to TRBD1. This CDR3 region has 15 residues. The germline V gene has CDR1 LGHNA and CDR2 YNFKEQ. V gave up 0 bases and J gave up 4 bases; unmatched junction bases: 5. The CDR3 sequence is CASSQDTGAGETQYF. Here the CDR3 DNA reads TGTGCCAGCAGCCAAGATACAGGGGCAGGAGAGACCCAGTACTTC.

V is TRBV5-1 and J is TRBJ2-1, with TRBD2 matching over 7 bases. Germline-derived CDR1 and CDR2 are SGHRS and YFSETQ. The V gene end was trimmed by 0 bases and the J gene end by 8 bases; junction bases not matched to a gene: 8. The CDR3 is 15 residues long. The CDR3 bases are TGCGCCAGCAGCTTGGATGGCGGGAGATCGTATGAGCAGTTCTTC. Translating gives CASSLDGGRSYEQFF.

The V call is TRBV20-1, the J call TRBJ1-5, with TRBD1 matching 8 bases. The trim removed 1 base at V and 5 bases at J, leaving 4 bases unmatched. Germline CDR1 and CDR2: DFQATT and SNEGSKA (reference sequence). The CDR3 contains 14 residues. The CDR3 is CSARGSGGDQPQHF. The CDR3, as DNA: TGCAGTGCTAGAGGGTCAGGGGGCGATCAGCCCCAGCATTTT.